This T cell receptor beta chain was found in a study of OX40 agonist ivuxolimab in advanced cancers. Study context: Patients in the trial were receiving intravenous ivuxolimab every 2 weeks, at doses of 0.01 to 10 mg/kg. Study-wide results and limits: Averaged across samples, CD8+ T cells carried more expanded clones than CD4+ did. Clonal expansion from baseline to week 6 occurred in both CD4+ and CD8+ T cells.

With respect to this clone: Its cognate antigen is unknown.

This table comes from immunoSEQ multiplex PCR, and its TCRdb copy is limited to in-frame clones, with some not included. The repertoire has some 71,000 clones, roughly nine tenths of them found once; the top ten carry roughly 14%. This TCR was sampled from an adult with an advanced solid tumor such as melanoma, head and neck, liver or kidney cancer. Sequenced here: CD4+ or CD8+ T cells sorted from blood, sampled in a trial of the OX40 agonist ivuxolimab.

The CDR3 is CASSPTESYEQYF. For the CDR3, the DNA is TGCGCCAGCAGCCCGACAGAATCCTACGAGCAGTACTTC. The chain uses TRBV4-1 and TRBJ2-7; maybe TRBD1 (5 bases). Germline loops: CDR1 MGHRA, CDR2 YSYEKL. There are 13 residues in the CDR3. V was pared by 4 bases and J by 1 base, with 8 bases between.